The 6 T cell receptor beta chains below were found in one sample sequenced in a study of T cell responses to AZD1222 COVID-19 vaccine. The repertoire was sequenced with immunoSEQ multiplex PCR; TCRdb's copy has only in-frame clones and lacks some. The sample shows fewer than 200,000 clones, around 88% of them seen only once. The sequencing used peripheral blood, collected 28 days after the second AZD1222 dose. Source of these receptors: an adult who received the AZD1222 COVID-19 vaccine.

CDR3 coding DNA: TGTGCCAGCAGTCTCCAGGGCTACGAGCAGTACTTC. Translation gives CASSLQGYEQYF. The chain joins TRBV6-5 to TRBJ2-7; the D gene is possibly TRBD1 (5 bases). Trimming took off 5 bases at V and 3 bases at J, with 8 bases between the two ends. This CDR3 has 12 amino acids. From germline, CDR1 is MNHEY and CDR2 SVGAGI.

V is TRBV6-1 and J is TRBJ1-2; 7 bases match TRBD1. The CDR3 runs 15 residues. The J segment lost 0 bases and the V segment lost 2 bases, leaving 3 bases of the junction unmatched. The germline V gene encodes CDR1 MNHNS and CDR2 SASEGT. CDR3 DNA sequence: TGTGCCAGCAGTGAATCAGGGGGAACTAACTATGGCTACACCTTC. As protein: CASSESGGTNYGYTF.

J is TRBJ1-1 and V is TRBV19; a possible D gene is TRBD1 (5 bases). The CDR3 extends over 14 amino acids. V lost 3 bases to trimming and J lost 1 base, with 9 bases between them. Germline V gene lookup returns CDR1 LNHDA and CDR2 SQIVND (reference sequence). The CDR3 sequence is CASSMGQGNTEAFF. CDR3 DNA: TGTGCCAGTAGTATGGGTCAGGGGAACACTGAAGCTTTCTTT.

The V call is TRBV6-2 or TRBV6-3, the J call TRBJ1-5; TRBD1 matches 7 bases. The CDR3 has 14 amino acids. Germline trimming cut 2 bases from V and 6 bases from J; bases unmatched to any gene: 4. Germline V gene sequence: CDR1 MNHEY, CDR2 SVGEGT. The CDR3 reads CASSYRGGVQPQHF. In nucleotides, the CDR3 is TGTGCCAGCAGTTACCGAGGGGGCGTTCAGCCCCAGCATTTT.

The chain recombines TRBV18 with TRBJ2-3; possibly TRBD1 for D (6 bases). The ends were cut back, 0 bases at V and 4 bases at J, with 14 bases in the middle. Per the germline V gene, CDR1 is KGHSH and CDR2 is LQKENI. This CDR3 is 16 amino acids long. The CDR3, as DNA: TGTGCCAGCTCACCACCGATAGCAGGGGCGTCAGATACGCAGTATTTT. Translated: CASSPPIAGASDTQYF.

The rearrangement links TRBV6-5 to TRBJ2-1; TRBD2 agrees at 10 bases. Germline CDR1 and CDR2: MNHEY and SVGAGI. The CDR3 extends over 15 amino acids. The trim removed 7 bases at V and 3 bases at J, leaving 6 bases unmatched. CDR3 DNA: TGTGCCAGCACCAGCGGGGGGGCCAACTACAATGAGCAGTTCTTC. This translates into CASTSGGANYNEQFF.